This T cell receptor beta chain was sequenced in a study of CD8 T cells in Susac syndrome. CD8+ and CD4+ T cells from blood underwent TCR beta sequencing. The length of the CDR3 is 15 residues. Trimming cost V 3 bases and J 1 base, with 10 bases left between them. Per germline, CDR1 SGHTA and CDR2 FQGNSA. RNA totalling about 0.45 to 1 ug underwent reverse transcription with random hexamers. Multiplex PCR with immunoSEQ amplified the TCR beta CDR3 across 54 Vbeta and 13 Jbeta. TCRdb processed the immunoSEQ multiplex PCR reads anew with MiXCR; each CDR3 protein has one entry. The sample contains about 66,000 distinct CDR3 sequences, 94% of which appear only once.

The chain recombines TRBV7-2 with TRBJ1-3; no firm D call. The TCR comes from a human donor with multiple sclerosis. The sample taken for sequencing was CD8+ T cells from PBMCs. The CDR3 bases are TGTGCCAGCAGCTTCGGCGCTAGTTCTGGAAACACCATATATTTT. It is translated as CASSFGASSGNTIYF.